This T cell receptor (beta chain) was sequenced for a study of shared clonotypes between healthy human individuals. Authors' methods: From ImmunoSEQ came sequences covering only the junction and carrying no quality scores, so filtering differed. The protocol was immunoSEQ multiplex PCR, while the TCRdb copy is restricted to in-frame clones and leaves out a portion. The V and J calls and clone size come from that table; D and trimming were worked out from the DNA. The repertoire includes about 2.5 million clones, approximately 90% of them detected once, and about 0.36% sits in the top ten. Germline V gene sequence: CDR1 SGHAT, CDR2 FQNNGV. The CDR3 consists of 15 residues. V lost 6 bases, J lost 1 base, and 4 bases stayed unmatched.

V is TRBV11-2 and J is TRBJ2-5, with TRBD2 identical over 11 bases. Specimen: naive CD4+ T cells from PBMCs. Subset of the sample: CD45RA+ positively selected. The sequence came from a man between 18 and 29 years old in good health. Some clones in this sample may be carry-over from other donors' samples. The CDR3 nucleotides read TGTGCCAGCAGGAGACTAGCGGGACTCCAAGAGACCCAGTACTTC. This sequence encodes CASRRLAGLQETQYF.